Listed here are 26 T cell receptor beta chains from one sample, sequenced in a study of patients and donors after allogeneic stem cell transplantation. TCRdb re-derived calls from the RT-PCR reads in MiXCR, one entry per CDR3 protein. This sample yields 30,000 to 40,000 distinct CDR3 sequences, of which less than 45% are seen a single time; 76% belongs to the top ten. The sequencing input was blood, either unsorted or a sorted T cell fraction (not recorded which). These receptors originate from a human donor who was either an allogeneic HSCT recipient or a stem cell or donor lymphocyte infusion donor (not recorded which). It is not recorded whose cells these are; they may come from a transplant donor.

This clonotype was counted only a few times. In DNA, the CDR3 is TGTGCCATCAAATACCACAGCCTCTTTAACTATGGCTACACCTTC. It codes for CAIKYHSLFNYGYTF. J is TRBJ1-2 and V is TRBV10-3; no reliable D call. Trimming shortened V by 7 bases and J by 1 base, and 16 bases separated the two germline ends. Germline V gene sequence: CDR1 ENHRY, CDR2 SYGVKD. The length of the CDR3 is 15 residues.

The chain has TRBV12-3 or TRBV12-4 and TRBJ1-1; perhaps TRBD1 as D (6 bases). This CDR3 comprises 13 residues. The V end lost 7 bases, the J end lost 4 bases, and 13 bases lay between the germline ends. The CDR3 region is CASTPTGGTEAFF. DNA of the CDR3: TGTGCCAGCACCCCGACAGGTGGCACTGAAGCTTTCTTT.

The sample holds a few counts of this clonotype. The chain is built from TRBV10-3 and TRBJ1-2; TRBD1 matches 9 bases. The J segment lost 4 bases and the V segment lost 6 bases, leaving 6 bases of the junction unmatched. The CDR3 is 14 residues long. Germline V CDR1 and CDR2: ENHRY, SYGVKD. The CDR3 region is CAISAGQGIYGYTF. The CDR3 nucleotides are TGTGCCATCAGCGCGGGACAGGGCATCTATGGCTACACCTTC.

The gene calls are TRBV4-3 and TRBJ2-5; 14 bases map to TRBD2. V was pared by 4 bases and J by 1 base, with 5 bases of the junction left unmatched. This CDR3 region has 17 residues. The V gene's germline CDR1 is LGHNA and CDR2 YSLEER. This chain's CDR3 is CASSPRTSGRSQETQYF. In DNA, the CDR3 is TGCGCCAGCAGCCCCAGGACTAGCGGGAGGTCCCAAGAGACCCAGTACTTC.

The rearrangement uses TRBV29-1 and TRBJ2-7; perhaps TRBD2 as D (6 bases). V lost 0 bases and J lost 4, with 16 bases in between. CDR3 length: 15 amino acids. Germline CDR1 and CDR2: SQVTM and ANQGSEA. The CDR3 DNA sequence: TGCAGCGTTGAAGACTCGCGCGGGGAAAGTTACGAGCAGTACTTC. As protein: CSVEDSRGESYEQYF.

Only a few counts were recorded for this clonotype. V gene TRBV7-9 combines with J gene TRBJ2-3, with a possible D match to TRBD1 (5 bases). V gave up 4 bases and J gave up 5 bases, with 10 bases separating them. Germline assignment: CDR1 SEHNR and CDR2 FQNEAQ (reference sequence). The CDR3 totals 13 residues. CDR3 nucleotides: TGTGCCAGCAGCTCGAACAGGCGAGATACGCAGTATTTT. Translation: CASSSNRRDTQYF.

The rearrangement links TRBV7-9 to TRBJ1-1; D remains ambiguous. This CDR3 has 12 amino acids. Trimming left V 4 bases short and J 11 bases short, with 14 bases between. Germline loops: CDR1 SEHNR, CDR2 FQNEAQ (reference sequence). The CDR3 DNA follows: TGTGCCAGCAGCTCGTCTTCCGGCCGGGCTTTCTTT. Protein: CASSSSSGRAFF.

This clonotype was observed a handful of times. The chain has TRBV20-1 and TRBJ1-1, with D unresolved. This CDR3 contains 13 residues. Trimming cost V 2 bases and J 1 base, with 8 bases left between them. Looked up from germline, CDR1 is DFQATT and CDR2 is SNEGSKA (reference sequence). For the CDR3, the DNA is TGCAGTGCTAGATCTTTGGGGAACACTGAAGCTTTCTTT. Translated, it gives CSARSLGNTEAFF.

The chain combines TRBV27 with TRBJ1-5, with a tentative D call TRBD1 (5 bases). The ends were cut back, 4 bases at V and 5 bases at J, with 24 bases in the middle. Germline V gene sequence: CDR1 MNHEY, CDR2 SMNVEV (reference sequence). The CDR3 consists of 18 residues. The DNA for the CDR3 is TGTGCCAGCAGTTCCCTCGGGGGGATCGGGAAGCAAGATCAGCCCCAGCATTTT. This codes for CASSSLGGIGKQDQPQHF.

The CDR3 here is CASSPGLSGNTIYF. CDR3 sequence (DNA): TGTGCCAGCAGCCCAGGACTCTCTGGAAACACCATATATTTT. This chain connects TRBV7-2 to TRBJ1-3; unclear D gene. Germline V gene sequence: CDR1 SGHTA, CDR2 FQGNSA. Trimming left V 5 bases short and J 0 bases short, with 8 bases between. The CDR3 runs 14 residues.

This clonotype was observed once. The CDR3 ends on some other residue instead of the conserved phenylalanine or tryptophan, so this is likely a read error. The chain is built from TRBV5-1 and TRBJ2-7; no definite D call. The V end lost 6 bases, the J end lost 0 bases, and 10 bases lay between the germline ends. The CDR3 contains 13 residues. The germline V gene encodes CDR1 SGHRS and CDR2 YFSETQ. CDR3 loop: CASKLGGSYEQYI. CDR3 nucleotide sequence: TGCGCCAGCAAGCTGGGCGGCTCCTACGAGCAGTACATC.

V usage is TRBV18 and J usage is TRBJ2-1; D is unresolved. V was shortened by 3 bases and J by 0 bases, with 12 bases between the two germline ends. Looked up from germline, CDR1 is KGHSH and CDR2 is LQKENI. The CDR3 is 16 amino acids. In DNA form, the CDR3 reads TGTGCCAGCTCACCCGGCGCTGTCCCCTCCTACAATGAGCAGTTCTTC. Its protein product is CASSPGAVPSYNEQFF.

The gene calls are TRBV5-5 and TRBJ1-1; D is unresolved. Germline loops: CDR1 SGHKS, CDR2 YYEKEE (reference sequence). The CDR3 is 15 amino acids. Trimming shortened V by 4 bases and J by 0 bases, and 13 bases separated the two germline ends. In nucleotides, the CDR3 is TGTGCCAGCAGCAGTGAGACAACGATGAACACTGAAGCTTTCTTT. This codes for CASSSETTMNTEAFF.

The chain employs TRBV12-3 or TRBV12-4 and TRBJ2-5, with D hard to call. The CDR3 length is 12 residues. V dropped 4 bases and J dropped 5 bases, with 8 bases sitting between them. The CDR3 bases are TGTGCCAGCAGTTCAAAATTGGAGACCCAGTACTTC. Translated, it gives CASSSKLETQYF.

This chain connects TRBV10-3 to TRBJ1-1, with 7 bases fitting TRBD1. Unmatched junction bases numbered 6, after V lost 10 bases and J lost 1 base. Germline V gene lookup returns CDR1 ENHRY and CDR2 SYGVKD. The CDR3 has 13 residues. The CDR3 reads CATGGQQNTEAFF. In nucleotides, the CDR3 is TGTGCCACCGGGGGACAGCAGAACACTGAAGCTTTCTTT.

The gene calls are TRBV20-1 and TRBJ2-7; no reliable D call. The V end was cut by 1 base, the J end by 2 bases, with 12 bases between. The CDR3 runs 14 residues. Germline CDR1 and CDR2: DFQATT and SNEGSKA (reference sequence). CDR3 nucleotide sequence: TGCAGTGCTAGAGCTTCGTCTCAAACCTACGAGCAGTACTTC. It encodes CSARASSQTYEQYF.

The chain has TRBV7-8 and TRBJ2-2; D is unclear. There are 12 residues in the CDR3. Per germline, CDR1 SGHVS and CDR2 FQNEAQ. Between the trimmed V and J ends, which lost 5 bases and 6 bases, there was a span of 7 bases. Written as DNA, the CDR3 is TGTGCCAGCAGCCCCCTGGCCGGGGAGCTGTTTTTT. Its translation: CASSPLAGELFF.

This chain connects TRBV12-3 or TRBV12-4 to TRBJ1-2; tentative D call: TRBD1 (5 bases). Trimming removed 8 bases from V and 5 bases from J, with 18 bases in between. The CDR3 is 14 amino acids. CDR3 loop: CASPFSAREYGYTF. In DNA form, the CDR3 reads TGTGCCAGCCCCTTCTCGGCCAGGGAATATGGCTACACCTTC.

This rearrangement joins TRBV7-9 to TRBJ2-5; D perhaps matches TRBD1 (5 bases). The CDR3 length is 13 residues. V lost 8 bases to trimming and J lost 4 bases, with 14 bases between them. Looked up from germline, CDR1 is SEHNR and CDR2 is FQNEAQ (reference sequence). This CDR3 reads CASGSGLPETQYF. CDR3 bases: TGTGCCAGCGGTTCAGGGCTCCCAGAGACCCAGTACTTC. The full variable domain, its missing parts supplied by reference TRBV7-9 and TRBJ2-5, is DTGVSQNPRHKITKRGQNVTFRCDPISEHNRLYWYRQTLGQGPEFLTYFQNEAQLEKSRLLSDRFSAERPKGSFSTLEIQRTEQGDSAMYLCASGSGLPETQYFGPGTRLLVL.

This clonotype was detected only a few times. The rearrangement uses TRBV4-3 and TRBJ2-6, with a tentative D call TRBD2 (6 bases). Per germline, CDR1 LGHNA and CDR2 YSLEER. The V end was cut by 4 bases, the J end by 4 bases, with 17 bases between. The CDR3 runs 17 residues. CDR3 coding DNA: TGCGCCAGCAGCCCTGACATGGAGGGGACCGGGGCCAACGTCCTGACTTTC. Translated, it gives CASSPDMEGTGANVLTF.

CDR3 in DNA: TGCAGTGCTTCCCGGACCGGGACAGGGTTTAGCAATGAGCAGTTCTTC. Translation gives CSASRTGTGFSNEQFF. The chain combines TRBV20-1 with TRBJ2-1; 9 positions match TRBD1. CDR1 and CDR2 from the germline V gene are DFQATT and SNEGSKA (reference sequence). Unmatched junction bases numbered 14, after V lost 5 bases and J lost 6 bases. The CDR3 covers 16 residues.

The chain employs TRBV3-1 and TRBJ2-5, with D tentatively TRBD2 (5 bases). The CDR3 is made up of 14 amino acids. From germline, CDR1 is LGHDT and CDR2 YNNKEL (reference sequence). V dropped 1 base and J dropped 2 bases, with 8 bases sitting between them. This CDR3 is CASSQVGGQETQYF. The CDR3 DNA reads TGTGCCAGCAGCCAAGTAGGCGGGCAAGAGACCCAGTACTTC.

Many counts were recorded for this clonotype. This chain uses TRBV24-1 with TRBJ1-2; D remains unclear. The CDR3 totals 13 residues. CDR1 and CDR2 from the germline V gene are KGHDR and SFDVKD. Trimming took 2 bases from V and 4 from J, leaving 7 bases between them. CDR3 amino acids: CATSDSGSYGYTF. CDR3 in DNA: TGTGCCACCAGTGATTCGGGCAGCTATGGCTACACCTTC.

The CDR3 sequence: CASSRSGQVNTGELFF. The CDR3 region has the DNA TGCGCCAGCAGCCGGAGCGGACAGGTGAACACCGGGGAGCTGTTTTTT. This rearrangement joins TRBV4-3 to TRBJ2-2; 7 nucleotides agree with TRBD1. The CDR3 is made up of 16 amino acids. With 4 bases clipped from V and 1 base from J, the junction kept 6 bases outside the gene matches. Germline V gene lookup returns CDR1 LGHNA and CDR2 YSLEER.

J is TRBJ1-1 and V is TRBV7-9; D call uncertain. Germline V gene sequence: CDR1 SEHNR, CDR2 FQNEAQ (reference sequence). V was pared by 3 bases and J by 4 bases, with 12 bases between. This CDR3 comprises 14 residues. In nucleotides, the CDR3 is TGTGCCAGCAGCTTCCGGTCGGGGTTCACTGAAGCTTTCTTT. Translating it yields CASSFRSGFTEAFF. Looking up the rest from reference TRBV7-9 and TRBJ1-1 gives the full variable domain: DTGVSQNPRHKITKRGQNVTFRCDPISEHNRLYWYRQTLGQGPEFLTYFQNEAQLEKSRLLSDRFSAERPKGSFSTLEIQRTEQGDSAMYLCASSFRSGFTEAFFGQGTRLTVV.

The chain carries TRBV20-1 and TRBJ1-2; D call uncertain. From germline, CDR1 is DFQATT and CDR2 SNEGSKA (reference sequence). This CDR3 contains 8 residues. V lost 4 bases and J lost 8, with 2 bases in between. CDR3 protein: CSAMGYTF. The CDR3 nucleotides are TGCAGTGCTATGGGCTACACCTTC.